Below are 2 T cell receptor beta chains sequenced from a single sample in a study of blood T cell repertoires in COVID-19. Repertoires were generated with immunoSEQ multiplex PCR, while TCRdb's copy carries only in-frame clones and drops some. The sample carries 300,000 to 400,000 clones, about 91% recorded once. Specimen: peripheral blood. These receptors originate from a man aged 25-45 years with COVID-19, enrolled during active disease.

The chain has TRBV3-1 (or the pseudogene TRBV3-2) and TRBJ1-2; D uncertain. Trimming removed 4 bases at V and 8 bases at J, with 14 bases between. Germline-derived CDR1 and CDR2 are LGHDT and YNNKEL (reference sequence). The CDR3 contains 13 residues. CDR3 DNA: TGTGCCAGCAGCCCCGACTCCCAACGGGGCTACACCTTC. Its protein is CASSPDSQRGYTF.

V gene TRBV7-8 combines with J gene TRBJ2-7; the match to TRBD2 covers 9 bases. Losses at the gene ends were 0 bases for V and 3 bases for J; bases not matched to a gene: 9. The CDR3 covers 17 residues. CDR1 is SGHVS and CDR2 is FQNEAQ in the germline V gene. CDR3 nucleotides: TGTGCCAGCAGCTTAGCGCGGTTAGCGGGAGCCCACTACGAGCAGTACTTC. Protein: CASSLARLAGAHYEQYF.